This entry is about one T cell receptor (beta chain). The data are from a study of blood T cell repertoires in COVID-19. The wider study: Samples came from the United States, Italy and Spain, spanning acute and convalescent COVID-19.

This CDR3 spans 13 amino acids. CDR1 is WNHNN and CDR2 is SYGVQD in the germline V gene (reference sequence). J lost 9 bases, V lost 9 bases, and 7 bases had no gene match. The assay was immunoSEQ multiplex PCR, and TCRdb's table has in-frame clones only and misses some. Altogether 160,000 or so clones are present, 84% being singletons, with the ten largest covering 9.8%. Sequencing was carried out using peripheral blood. The sequence derives from a woman between 45 and 65 years old with acute or convalescent COVID-19. The rearrangement uses TRBV10-1 and TRBJ1-6; 8 nucleotides line up with TRBD1. CDR3 coding DNA: TGCGCCAGACCCGGACAGGGTGGTTCACCCCTCCACTTT. Translated: CARPGQGGSPLHF.